This T cell receptor beta chain was obtained from a study of T cell responses to AZD1222 COVID-19 vaccine. Broader study findings: Spike-specific TCR breadth and depth went up after people got two AZD1222 doses. At baseline, seropositivity was found in only a handful of AZD1222 recipients.

J was trimmed by 6 bases and V by 3 bases; bases with no gene match: 3. Germline CDR1 reads MNHEY; CDR2 reads SVGAGI. This CDR3 comprises 15 residues. Second doses that came at about 4 or about 12 weeks were put together. Libraries were prepared by immunoSEQ multiplex PCR; TCRdb keeps only in-frame clonotypes and omits some of them. The sample has 100,000 to 150,000 clones; 75% to 90% are singletons. Concerning this clone: The antigen is unknown.

Here the sequenced sample was peripheral blood, taken 28 days after the second AZD1222 dose. The chain carries TRBV6-5 and TRBJ2-1; TRBD2 aligns across 12 bases. This TCR came from an adult who received the AZD1222 COVID-19 vaccine. The chain's CDR3 is CASSYKGLAGNEQFF. CDR3 in DNA: TGTGCCAGCAGTTATAAGGGACTAGCGGGCAATGAGCAGTTCTTC.